This T cell receptor beta chain comes out of a study of cytomegalovirus exposure and HLA in healthy donors. This CDR3 spans 18 amino acids. The J segment lost 4 bases and the V segment lost 3 bases, leaving 13 bases of the junction unmatched. CDR1 and CDR2 (germline): SGHTS, YDEGEE. 60 Vbeta and 13 Jbeta primers were used in PCR. Method: immunoSEQ multiplex PCR; TCRdb's copy keeps in-frame clones and lacks some. Among fewer than 200,000 clones listed, 65% to 85% were seen once. This chain links TRBV5-8 with TRBJ2-1; TRBD2 matches at 10 bases. The sequence was obtained from a woman in her forties in good health and CMV-seropositive. The sequencing sample was made of PBMCs. This chain's CDR3 is CASSSLELAGATYNEQFF. The CDR3 bases are TGTGCCAGCAGCTCCCTGGAGCTAGCGGGGGCTACGTACAATGAGCAGTTCTTC.